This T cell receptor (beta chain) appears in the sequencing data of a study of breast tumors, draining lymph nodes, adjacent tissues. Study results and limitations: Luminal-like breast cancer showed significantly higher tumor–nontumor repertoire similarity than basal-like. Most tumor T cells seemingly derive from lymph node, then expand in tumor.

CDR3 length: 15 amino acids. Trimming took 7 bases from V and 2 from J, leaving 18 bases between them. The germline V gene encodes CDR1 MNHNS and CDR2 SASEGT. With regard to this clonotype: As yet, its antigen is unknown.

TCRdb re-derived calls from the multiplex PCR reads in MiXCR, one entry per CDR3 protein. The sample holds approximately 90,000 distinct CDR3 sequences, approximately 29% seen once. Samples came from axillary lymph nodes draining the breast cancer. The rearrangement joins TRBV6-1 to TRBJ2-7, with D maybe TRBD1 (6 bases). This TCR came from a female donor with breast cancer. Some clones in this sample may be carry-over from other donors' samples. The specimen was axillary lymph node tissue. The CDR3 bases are TGTGCCAGCATGCCGCCCGGACAGTCTCCCTACGAGCAGTACTTC. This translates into CASMPPGQSPYEQYF.